These T cell receptor beta chains were read from a single sample in a study of spatial heterogeneity in lung cancer. Using its own MiXCR run on the 5' RACE reads, TCRdb lists one record per CDR3 protein. The table lists about 4,000 distinct CDR3 sequences, roughly 16% of them singletons. Sequencing used PBMCs, obtained at surgery. These receptors were obtained from a male donor with early-stage non-small cell lung cancer. Each CDR3 is given with its conserved first and last residue. Each record gives: V gene, clone size, J gene, D gene, CDR3 protein, CDR3 DNA. The D gene is left open where the match is weak. Clone size is shown for a subset of rows, as once, few, many or a class of expanded clone.

TRBV5-6	.	TRBJ2-3	.	CASSLAWIGADTQYF	TGTGCCAGCAGCTTGGCTTGGATTGGTGCAGATACGCAGTATTTT
TRBV6-5	few	TRBJ2-5	.	CASSSPGRETQYF	TGTGCCAGCAGTTCTCCGGGACGGGAGACCCAGTACTTC
TRBV27	many	TRBJ2-5	.	CASSLYGLQETQYF	TGTGCCAGCAGTTTATACGGCCTCCAAGAGACCCAGTACTTC
TRBV7-9	medium-sized	TRBJ2-7	.	CASSLDGRWDEQYF	TGTGCCAGCAGCTTAGATGGTAGGTGGGACGAGCAGTACTTC
TRBV28	.	TRBJ2-7	TRBD1	CARFVQTGCYEQYF	TGTGCCAGATTCGTTCAGACAGGGTGCTACGAGCAGTACTTC
TRBV4-1	.	TRBJ1-3	TRBD1	CASSHPGTGMSGNTIYF	TGCGCCAGCAGCCACCCCGGGACAGGGATGTCTGGAAACACCATATATTTT
TRBV7-8	many	TRBJ2-5	TRBD2	CASSLARRLAGGRPTQYF	TGTGCCAGCAGCTTAGCGCGGCGACTAGCGGGGGGCCGCCCGACCCAGTACTTC
TRBV6-2/TRBV6-3	.	TRBJ1-5	.	CASKYAWENQPQHF	TGTGCCAGCAAATATGCGTGGGAGAATCAGCCCCAGCATTTT
TRBV5-6	many	TRBJ1-6	.	CASAGVDRNSPLHF	TGTGCCAGCGCAGGGGTAGATAGGAATTCACCCCTCCACTTT
TRBV2	few	TRBJ2-1	TRBD2	CASSERWAGGLNEQFF	TGTGCCAGCAGTGAACGTTGGGCGGGGGGTCTCAATGAGCAGTTCTTC
TRBV19	many	TRBJ2-1	.	CASSDQGREPQEQFF	TGTGCCAGTAGCGACCAGGGACGGGAGCCCCAGGAGCAGTTCTTC
TRBV6-1	many	TRBJ2-5	.	CASSEEGGLSAETQYF	TGTGCCAGCAGTGAAGAGGGGGGACTATCCGCAGAGACCCAGTACTTC
TRBV11-2	many	TRBJ2-1	TRBD2	CASSLLAGGNNEQFF	TGTGCCAGCAGCCTCCTAGCGGGAGGGAACAATGAGCAGTTCTTC
TRBV28	many	TRBJ2-5	.	CASSTTGGSQETQYF	TGTGCCAGCAGCACCACCGGAGGTTCACAAGAGACCCAGTACTTC
TRBV29-1	medium-sized	TRBJ1-2	TRBD1	CSVSGQAGNYYGYTF	TGCAGCGTGAGCGGACAGGCGGGTAATTACTATGGCTACACCTTC